This paragraph covers one T cell receptor (beta chain) sequence. The data were taken from a study of blood T cell repertoires in COVID-19. At the level of the study: The origin of the acute and convalescent COVID-19 samples was the United States, Italy and Spain.

The assay was immunoSEQ multiplex PCR, and TCRdb's table has in-frame clones only and misses some. Altogether about 44,000 clones are present, over 75% being singletons, with the ten largest covering approximately 1.4%. Looked up from germline, CDR1 is DFQATT and CDR2 is SNEGSKA (reference sequence). The CDR3 runs 14 residues. The V gene lost 3 bases and the J gene lost 1 base, with 11 bases spanning the gap. This TCR was recovered from a woman in her thirties or forties with acute or convalescent COVID-19. The chain links TRBV20-1 to TRBJ2-3, with TRBD2 as a possible D gene (6 bases). The sequencing sample was made of peripheral blood. The CDR3 bases are TGCAGTGCTAGTATGGCTAGCGGCACAGATACGCAGTATTTT. This translates into CSASMASGTDTQYF.